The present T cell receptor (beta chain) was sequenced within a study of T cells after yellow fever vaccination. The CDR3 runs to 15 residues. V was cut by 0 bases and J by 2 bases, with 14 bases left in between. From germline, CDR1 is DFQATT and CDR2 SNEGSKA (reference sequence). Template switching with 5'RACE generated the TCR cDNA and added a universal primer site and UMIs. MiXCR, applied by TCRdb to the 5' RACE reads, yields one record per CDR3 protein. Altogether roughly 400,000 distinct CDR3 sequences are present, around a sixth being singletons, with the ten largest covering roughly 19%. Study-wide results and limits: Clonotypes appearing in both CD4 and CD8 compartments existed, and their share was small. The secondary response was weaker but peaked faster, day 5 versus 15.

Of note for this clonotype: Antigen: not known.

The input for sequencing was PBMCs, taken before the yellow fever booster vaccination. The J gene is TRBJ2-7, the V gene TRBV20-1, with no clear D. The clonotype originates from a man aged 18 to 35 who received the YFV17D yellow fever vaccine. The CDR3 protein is CSARDRKANAYEQYV. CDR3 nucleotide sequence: TGCAGTGCTAGAGATCGAAAAGCGAACGCCTACGAGCAGTACGTC.